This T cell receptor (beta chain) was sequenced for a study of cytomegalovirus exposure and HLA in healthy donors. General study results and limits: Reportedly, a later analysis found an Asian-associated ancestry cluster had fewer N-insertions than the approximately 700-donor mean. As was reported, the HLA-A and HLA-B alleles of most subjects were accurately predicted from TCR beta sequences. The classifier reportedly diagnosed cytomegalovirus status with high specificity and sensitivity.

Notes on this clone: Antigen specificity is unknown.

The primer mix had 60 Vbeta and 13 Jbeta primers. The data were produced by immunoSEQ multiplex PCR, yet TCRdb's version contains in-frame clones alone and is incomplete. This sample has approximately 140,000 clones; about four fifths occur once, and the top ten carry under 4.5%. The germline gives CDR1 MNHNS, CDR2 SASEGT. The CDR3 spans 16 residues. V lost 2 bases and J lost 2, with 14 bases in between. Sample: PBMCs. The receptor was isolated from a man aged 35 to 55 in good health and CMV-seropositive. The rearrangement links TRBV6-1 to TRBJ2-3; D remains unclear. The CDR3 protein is CASSEYFTDLTDTQYF. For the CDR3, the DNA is TGTGCCAGCAGTGAATATTTCACAGACCTCACAGATACGCAGTATTTT.